This T cell receptor beta chain was observed in a study of blood T cell repertoires in COVID-19. Study details: Acute and convalescent COVID-19 specimens originated in the United States, Italy and Spain. The cDNA or gDNA used as material had been derived from T cells, B-cell-depleted T cells, or PBMCs.

Original processing methods: Cell counts per sample came from amplifying reference gene primers. Only in-frame clones appear in the TCRdb table, and some are missing; sequencing was by immunoSEQ multiplex PCR. V and J calls and clone size come straight from that table; D and trimming were deduced from the DNA. The sample consists of around 200,000 clones, approximately 87% of them appearing once. Germline CDR1 SNHLY, CDR2 FYNNEI. The CDR3 length is 15 residues. V lost 5 bases and J lost 6; bases outside the gene matches: 6. The sequenced material came from peripheral blood. This chain joins TRBV2 and TRBJ1-5; 11 positions agree with TRBD1. The TCR comes from a man between 65 and 85 years old with active or convalescent COVID-19. The CDR3 here is CASSFGTGGLQPQHF. In DNA, the CDR3 is TGTGCCAGCAGTTTCGGGACAGGGGGTCTTCAGCCCCAGCATTTT.